This is a list of T cell receptor beta chains from one sample in a study of cytomegalovirus exposure and HLA in healthy donors. Measured with immunoSEQ multiplex PCR; TCRdb has only the in-frame clones, and not every one. The table gives roughly 62,000 clones; the top ten clones make up over 2% of it. Sequencing was performed on PBMCs. Receptors were obtained from a woman younger than 30 in good health and CMV-seronegative. The conserved cysteine and the conserved F or W are not part of the CDR3 here.

j_call,v_call,cdr3_aa
TRBJ2-2,TRBV7-2,ASSLGLDTGELF
TRBJ2-1,TRBV6-1,ASRPPGGAFNEQF
TRBJ2-5,TRBV18,ASSPPGPSSDQETQY
TRBJ1-2,TRBV5-1,ASSPGGGKDYGYT
TRBJ1-5,TRBV6-1,ASSVGQGGQPQH
TRBJ2-1,TRBV6-1,ASSARRRAGDEQF
TRBJ1-6,TRBV7-9,ASSLARDSPLH
TRBJ1-1,TRBV18,ASSPLQGPTEAF
TRBJ1-2,TRBV6-1,ASSDGQEPKYYGYT
TRBJ1-2,TRBV14,ASSRVGGGYT
TRBJ2-7,TRBV5-4,ASSPAGGDEQY
TRBJ2-7,TRBV4-2,ASSQGDRASAYEQY
TRBJ1-2,TRBV28,ASSLGVRYGAYGYT
TRBJ2-3,TRBV9,ASSVGGGYTDTQY
TRBJ1-2,TRBV11-2,ASSLRTANYGYT
TRBJ2-5,TRBV5-6,ASSLDRGQY
TRBJ2-2,TRBV28,ASSLAPLHTGELF
TRBJ1-5,TRBV28,ASIGVDRGMNQPQH
TRBJ2-1,TRBV7-7,ASSLRPAGGPSEQF
TRBJ1-5,TRBV6-1,ASSEGSGNQPQH
TRBJ2-5,TRBV5-6,ASSLTGQIKGETQY
TRBJ2-1,TRBV29-1,SVFRPTSSNEQF
TRBJ1-5,TRBV19,ASSYDAVFNQPQH
TRBJ1-1,TRBV7-9,ASSLVTPGWLYTEAF
TRBJ1-1,TRBV5-4,ASTPRQTMNTEAF
TRBJ1-1,TRBV7-6,ASSLVVGGTEAF
TRBJ1-2,TRBV19,ASSAPVYGYT
TRBJ2-2,TRBV9,ASSVVAGAGELF
TRBJ1-1,TRBV5-4,ASSLGGQWVEAF
TRBJ1-2,TRBV6-5,ATGEQGIYGYT
TRBJ2-7,TRBV28,ASGSPGQLTHEQY
TRBJ2-3,TRBV14,ASSQRRGVSTDTQY
TRBJ2-7,TRBV6-1,ASSEGLEGPYEQY
TRBJ2-1,TRBV19,ASSDRGWRSYNEQF
TRBJ1-1,TRBV5-1,ASSTGGLTEAF
TRBJ1-6,TRBV1,TSSQEQKWTGPNSPLH
TRBJ2-1,TRBV30,AGGTDSYNEQF
TRBJ1-6,TRBV5-1,ASSMRQVNSPLH
TRBJ2-7,TRBV5-1,ASSKTGREQY
TRBJ2-1,TRBV28,ASSGGGTSGNEQF
TRBJ2-3,TRBV5-5,ASSLIAGVTDTQY
TRBJ2-2,TRBV7-8,ASSLTGWTGELF
TRBJ1-6,TRBV5-1,ASSLEGPYNSPLH
TRBJ1-1,TRBV10-2,ASRGQMNTEAF
TRBJ1-3,TRBV5-5,ASRKGSSGNTIY
TRBJ1-6,TRBV9,ASSRARGDFSKGIYNSPLH
TRBJ1-2,TRBV4-1,ASSQTPGGYYGYT